These 8 T cell receptor beta chains were sequenced from one sample in a study of CD8 T cells in Susac syndrome. Reverse transcription of about 0.5 to 1 ug RNA was carried out with random hexamers. From the immunoSEQ multiplex PCR reads, TCRdb called clonotypes with MiXCR, one entry per CDR3 protein. The sample yields some 300,000 distinct CDR3 sequences, about 88% seen once. Sample: CD8+ T cells from PBMCs. Receptors originate from a human donor with multiple sclerosis.

The sample holds one count of this clonotype. The V and J genes are TRBV9 and TRBJ1-5, with D maybe TRBD1 (5 bases). The germline gives CDR1 SGDLS, CDR2 YYNGEE. CDR3 length: 14 amino acids. V was trimmed by 4 bases and J by 5 bases, leaving 13 bases between them. The chain's CDR3 is CASSPGTEDQPQHF. CDR3 sequence (DNA): TGTGCCAGCAGCCCTGGGACGGAAGATCAGCCCCAGCATTTT.

The gene calls are TRBV27 and TRBJ1-5, with a possible D match to TRBD1 (6 bases). The CDR3 runs 14 residues. Trimming shortened V by 3 bases and J by 7 bases, and 13 bases separated the two germline ends. CDR1 and CDR2 from the germline V gene are MNHEY and SMNVEV (reference sequence). The CDR3 sequence: CASSFTGQGQPQHF. CDR3 bases: TGTGCCAGCAGTTTTACAGGGCAGGGGCAGCCCCAGCATTTT.

V and J are TRBV4-1 and TRBJ2-7; 7 bases agree with TRBD2. Trimming at V came to 2 bases and at J to 4 bases, leaving 17 bases not matched to a gene. Germline CDR1 and CDR2: MGHRA and YSYEKL. This CDR3 is 18 amino acids long. CDR3 sequence reads: CASSQTILAAIPSYEQYF. CDR3 DNA: TGCGCCAGCAGCCAAACAATTCTAGCGGCCATACCCTCGTACGAGCAGTACTTC.

The genes are TRBV9 and TRBJ1-2, with a possible D match to TRBD1 (5 bases). This CDR3 is 15 amino acids long. V lost 2 bases and J 4 bases, leaving 15 bases between the germline ends. Germline assignment: CDR1 SGDLS and CDR2 YYNGEE. Here the CDR3 DNA reads TGTGCCAGCAGCGTCGGGGAACAGGCCGGCTATGGCTACACCTTC. Its translation: CASSVGEQAGYGYTF.

The chain links TRBV5-4 to TRBJ2-7; D might be TRBD1 (6 bases). This CDR3 has 12 amino acids. The germline V and J ends were trimmed by 3 bases and 8 bases, with 12 bases remaining between them. CDR1 is SGHNT and CDR2 is YYREEE in the germline V gene (reference sequence). CDR3 residues: CASSSNRDQQYF. The DNA of the CDR3 is TGTGCCAGCAGCTCCAACAGGGATCAGCAGTACTTC.

The chain recombines TRBV28 with TRBJ2-3, with 7 bases matching TRBD2. The CDR3 has 16 residues. The germline V gene has CDR1 MDHEN and CDR2 SYDVKM. Germline trimming cut 5 bases from V and 0 bases from J; bases unmatched to any gene: 8. Here the CDR3 DNA reads TGTGCCAGCAGTCTGCTACTAGCGTTGAGCACAGATACGCAGTATTTT. It encodes CASSLLLALSTDTQYF.

The rearrangement uses TRBV7-3 and TRBJ2-7, with 7 bases that match TRBD2. Germline CDR1 SGHTA, CDR2 FQGTGA. The CDR3 covers 15 residues. V dropped 6 bases and J dropped 1; count of bases not matched to a gene: 9. The CDR3 sequence: CASRLRTGGSYEQYF. The CDR3, as DNA: TGTGCCAGCAGACTTCGGACGGGGGGATCCTACGAGCAGTACTTC. Filled out from reference TRBV7-3 and TRBJ2-7, the complete variable domain reads GAGVSQTPSNKVTEKGKYVELRCDPISGHTALYWYRQSLGQGPEFLIYFQGTGAADDSGLPNDRFFAVRPEGSVSTLKIQRTERGDSAVYLCASRLRTGGSYEQYFGPGTRLTVT.

The rearrangement links TRBV20-1 to TRBJ2-7; 12 bases agree with TRBD1. CDR1 and CDR2 from the germline V gene are DFQATT and SNEGSKA (reference sequence). This CDR3 comprises 16 residues. V shed 1 base and J 3 bases; nucleotides not matched to a gene: 7. The CDR3 DNA reads as TGCAGTGCTAGAGGGGACAGGGGGCTGACGGGCTACGAGCAGTACTTC. Encoded protein: CSARGDRGLTGYEQYF.